A single sample gave rise to the 29 T cell receptor beta chains below, sequenced in a study of tumor-infiltrating lymphocytes in primary liver carcinoma. Germline DNA was extracted alongside blood RNA, which was obtained from unsorted whole blood. Synthesis of TCR beta cDNA was carried out from approximately 0.55 ug total RNA with a constant-region primer. Each TCR beta library was derived from three nested multiplex PCR rounds that employed slightly modified ARM-PCR. The opening two PCR rounds, ten to eleven cycles each, paired TRBV1-TRBV30 forward primers with a C-beta reverse primer. One entry per CDR3 protein results from TCRdb running MiXCR on the multiplex PCR reads. Found here are hundreds of thousands of distinct CDR3 sequences, 65% of them singletons; the top ten hold roughly 9%. Sample: peripheral blood. The receptors shown here come from a man aged 35 to 55 with primary liver carcinoma and hepatitis B virus infection.

On this clonotype itself: A much bigger clone sits one base away, suggesting this may be a read error. The genes are TRBV6-2 or TRBV6-3 and TRBJ2-3, with 7 bases that match TRBD2. V shed 0 bases, J shed 2 bases, and the junction held 8 bases outside the gene matches. Germline values: CDR1 MNHEY, CDR2 SVGEGT. The CDR3 has 17 residues. For the CDR3, the DNA is TGTGCCAGCAGTTACTCGACAGCGGGATCTACCACAGATACGCAGTATTTT. Amino acid sequence: CASSYSTAGSTTDTQYF.

Details on this clonotype: The conserved final phenylalanine or tryptophan is absent from the CDR3, which likely points to a read error. It is unclear where the CDR3 begins or ends on the DNA, so no DNA is shown, and the CDR3 is as TCRdb lists it. The chain joins TRBV14 to TRBJ2-1; the table's D call, TRBD2, has no DNA check behind it. Per germline, CDR1 SGHDN and CDR2 FVKESK. The length of the CDR3 is 15 amino acids, counting both ends. CDR3 in amino acids: CASSRLAGAYNEQLL.

This clonotype was counted many times. J is TRBJ2-7 and V is TRBV6-6; 12 nucleotides line up with TRBD2. Looked up from germline, CDR1 is MNHNY and CDR2 is SVGAGI (reference sequence). This CDR3 is built from 15 residues. The V segment lost 5 bases and the J segment 0 bases; nucleotides outside the gene matches: 2. The CDR3 here is CASSGLAGISYEQYF. The CDR3 nucleotides read TGTGCCAGCAGTGGACTAGCGGGAATCTCCTACGAGCAGTACTTC.

This chain links TRBV28 with TRBJ2-5; D ambiguous. The CDR3 is 17 residues long. CDR1 and CDR2 (germline): MDHEN, SYDVKM. Trimming shortened V by 6 bases and J by 7 bases, and 27 bases separated the two germline ends. CDR3 coding DNA: TGTGCCAGCAGCCGCCTGGAACAGAGACACTTCTGGGGGACCCAGTACTTC. Protein sequence: CASSRLEQRHFWGTQYF. The full variable domain, rest sourced from reference TRBV28 and TRBJ2-5, is DVKVTQSSRYLVKRTGEKVFLECVQDMDHENMFWYRQDPGLGLRLIYFSYDVKMKEKGDIPEGYSVSREKKERFSLILESASTNQTSMYLCASSRLEQRHFWGTQYFGPGTRLLVL.

On this clonotype itself: A much larger clone differs from this one at a single base, so this may be a read error. V gene TRBV6-6 combines with J gene TRBJ1-3; TRBD1 is a possible D gene (5 bases). The CDR3 consists of 16 residues. In germline, CDR1 is MNHNY, CDR2 SVGAGI (reference sequence). The chain's CDR3 is CASSYGGSLSVNTIYF. Here the CDR3 DNA reads TGTGCCAGCAGTTACGGGGGGTCTCTCTCTGTAAACACCATATATTTT.

A note on this clonotype: This could be a read error, since a much larger clone is one nucleotide away. The rearrangement joins TRBV6-5 to TRBJ1-2, with unresolved D. The germline gives CDR1 MNHEY, CDR2 SVGAGI. The CDR3 length is 15 residues. The CDR3 nucleotides are TGTGCCGGCAGTTACTCGATGGGAGCTAACTATGGCTACACCTTC. This codes for CAGSYSMGANYGYTF.

This clonotype was recorded a few times. Just one base apart from a much larger clone, this may be a read error. Since the CDR3 does not end with the conserved phenylalanine or tryptophan, this likely comes from a read error. The V gene is TRBV29-1, the J gene TRBJ2-7, with 15 bases identical to TRBD2. CDR1 and CDR2 (germline): SQVTM, ANQGSEA. V shed 7 bases, J shed 0 bases, and the junction held 13 bases outside the gene matches. The CDR3 extends over 18 amino acids. The CDR3 protein is CSALQWTSGRESSYEQYL. In DNA, the CDR3 is TGCAGCGCACTTCAATGGACTAGCGGGAGGGAAAGCTCCTACGAGCAGTACCTC.

Many counts were recorded for this clonotype. V is TRBV12-3 or TRBV12-4 and J is TRBJ2-7; D might be TRBD1 (6 bases). V was clipped by 2 bases and J by 5 bases, with 19 bases between them. The CDR3 is 16 residues long. The CDR3 reads CASSLPRQIQGDEQYF. CDR3 sequence (DNA): TGTGCCAGCAGTTTACCCCGACAGATACAGGGCGACGAGCAGTACTTC.

For this clonotype: It may be a read error: a sequence one base away is much more abundant. The V gene is TRBV4-2, the J gene TRBJ2-7; a weak D match, TRBD2 (5 bases). Germline CDR1 is LGHNA and CDR2 is YNFKEQ. The V end lost 3 bases, the J end lost 1 base, and 13 bases lay between the germline ends. CDR3 size: 15 residues. For the CDR3, the DNA is TGTGCCAGCAGCCAGAGGACTGGCGGGTCCTACGAGCAGTACTTC. Translation gives CASSQRTGGSYEQYF.

There are many counts of this clonotype. This chain uses TRBV29-1 with TRBJ2-2, with D tentatively TRBD2 (5 bases). Germline loops: CDR1 SQVTM, CDR2 ANQGSEA. Trimming removed 6 bases at V and 6 bases at J, with 11 bases between. This CDR3 region has 12 residues. CDR3 amino acids: CSVVEGSGELFF. CDR3 DNA: TGCAGCGTGGTAGAGGGTTCCGGGGAGCTGTTTTTT.

At least ten counts were recorded for this clonotype. V is TRBV29-1 and J is TRBJ2-4, with a tentative D call TRBD1 (6 bases). V dropped 7 bases and J dropped 5 bases, with 15 bases sitting between them. Germline V gene data show CDR1 as SQVTM and CDR2 as ANQGSEA. This CDR3 has 13 amino acids. The CDR3 DNA sequence: TGCAGCGGACGAACAGGGTTTGAAAACATTCAGTACTTC. Translation: CSGRTGFENIQYF.

The CDR3 protein is CSVPEQGSYSYGYTF. For the CDR3, the DNA is TGCAGCGTCCCGGAACAGGGGTCTTACAGCTATGGCTACACCTTC. The V gene is TRBV29-1, the J gene TRBJ1-2; 7 nucleotides agree with TRBD1. Losses at the gene ends were 6 bases for V and 4 bases for J; bases not matched to a gene: 14. Germline assignment: CDR1 SQVTM and CDR2 ANQGSEA. The CDR3 is 15 residues long.

As regards this clonotype: At one boundary the junction diverges from the germline segment, which might be a read error. V and J are TRBV11-3 and TRBJ2-6; tentative D call: TRBD1 (5 bases). The CDR3 contains 17 residues. CDR1 is SGHNT and CDR2 is YENEEA in the germline V gene. CDR3 sequence: CASSPDGANSGANVPTF. The CDR3 region has the DNA TGTGCCAGCAGCCCGGACGGCGCGAACTCTGGGGCCAACGTCCCGACTTTC.

This clonotype was counted a single time. This could be a read error, since a much larger clone is one nucleotide away. The rearrangement joins TRBV10-3 to TRBJ2-2, with D tentatively TRBD1 or TRBD2 (5 bases each). CDR1 and CDR2 (germline): ENHRY, SYGVKD. The CDR3 totals 15 residues. The CDR3 region has the DNA TGTGCCATCCTCAAGGGCTCGACGGGGACCGGGGAGCTGTTATTT. Translation: CAILKGSTGTGELLF.

The chain couples TRBV11-1 to TRBJ2-2; maybe TRBD1 (6 bases). Germline lookup yields CDR1 SGHAT and CDR2 FQDESV (reference sequence). The CDR3 spans 16 residues. Trimming shortened V by 3 bases and J by 9 bases, and 20 bases separated the two germline ends. The CDR3 sequence: CASSFTWGLNTRELFF. CDR3 nucleotides: TGTGCCAGCAGCTTCACCTGGGGGCTGAATACCAGGGAGCTGTTTTTT. Full variable domain (remainder filled in from reference TRBV11-1 and TRBJ2-2): EAEVAQSPRYKITEKSQAVAFWCDPISGHATLYWYRQILGQGPELLVQFQDESVVDDSQLPKDRFSAERLKGVDSTLKIQPAELGDSAMYLCASSFTWGLNTRELFFGEGSRLTVL.

Concerning this clonotype itself: The junction and the germline gene differ at one end; a read error may be behind it. The genes are TRBV7-8 and TRBJ2-7; D not resolved. Per germline, CDR1 SGHVS and CDR2 FQNEAQ. This CDR3 has 16 residues. The DNA for the CDR3 is TGTGCCGGCAGCTTATCGAAAGGGCAGGCGACCTACGAGCAGTACTTC. As protein: CAGSLSKGQATYEQYF.

The sample holds one count of this clonotype. An end of the junction differs from the germline gene, which may be a read error. The CDR3: CANTLGGDGMDNEQFF. The CDR3 DNA is TGTGCCAACACCCTTGGGGGAGATGGGATGGACAATGAACAGTTCTTC. This rearrangement joins TRBV12-3 or TRBV12-4 to TRBJ2-1, with D perhaps TRBD1 or TRBD2 (5 bases each). The CDR3 contains 16 residues.

Regarding this clonotype: This sequence may be a read error, since a much larger clone differs from it by one base. The rearrangement uses TRBV12-3 or TRBV12-4 and TRBJ2-1, with 7 bases identical to TRBD2. The V segment lost 7 bases and the J segment 6 bases; nucleotides outside the gene matches: 6. The CDR3 loop spans 13 amino acids. CDR3 nucleotide sequence: TGTGCCAGCACGAGCGGGACGGGCAATGAGCAGTTCTTC. The encoded protein is CASTSGTGNEQFF.

This clonotype was seen more than once but under ten times. The rearrangement links TRBV28 to TRBJ2-7; possibly TRBD1 or TRBD2 for D (6 bases each). CDR3 length equals 17 residues. The germline CDR1 and CDR2 sequences are MDHEN and SYDVKM. V lost 6 bases, J lost 4 bases, and 25 bases lay in between. CDR3 in DNA: TGTGCCAGCAGCCCCGCCTACGGGCAGGGGAGGTTTTACGAGCAGTACTTC. Translation: CASSPAYGQGRFYEQYF. Full variable domain (remainder filled in from reference TRBV28 and TRBJ2-7): DVKVTQSSRYLVKRTGEKVFLECVQDMDHENMFWYRQDPGLGLRLIYFSYDVKMKEKGDIPEGYSVSREKKERFSLILESASTNQTSMYLCASSPAYGQGRFYEQYFGPGTRLTVT.

To note about this clonotype: This may be a read error, as it is one base from a much larger clone. The V and J genes are TRBV29-1 and TRBJ2-7; TRBD1 aligns across 7 bases. Germline loops: CDR1 SQVTM, CDR2 ANQGSEA. The CDR3 length is 16 residues. The DNA of the CDR3 is TGCAGCGTTGCAACGGGACAGACAAGCCGTCCTTACGGGCAGTACTTC. Translated, it gives CSVATGQTSRPYGQYF.

The table lists this clonotype with many counts. This chain joins TRBV4-3 and TRBJ2-3; D may correspond to TRBD1 or TRBD2 (5 bases each). Germline assignment: CDR1 LGHNA and CDR2 YSLEER. The CDR3 has 15 amino acids. Trimming removed 0 bases at V and 2 bases at J, with 9 bases between. This CDR3 reads CASSQEGGTTDTQYF. DNA for the CDR3: TGCGCCAGCAGCCAAGAGGGTGGGACCACAGATACGCAGTATTTT.

This clonotype was recorded a few times. This may come from a read error, since a much larger clone is one base off. The chain combines TRBV29-1 with TRBJ2-2; D is ambiguous. CDR3 length: 12 residues. CDR1 SQVTM and CDR2 ANQGSEA come from the germline V gene. Trimming stripped 8 bases from V and 4 bases from J, with 11 bases between. The CDR3 nucleotides are TGCAGCCTCCGGGCCATCACCGGGGAGCTGTTTTTT. Its translation: CSLRAITGELFF.

With respect to this clonotype: The final CDR3 position lacks the conserved phenylalanine or tryptophan, pointing to a likely read error. No DNA is shown, since the ends of the CDR3 on it are uncertain; the CDR3 is the one TCRdb lists. The chain couples TRBV5-4 to TRBJ1-4; whether TRBD1, the table's D call, matches the DNA was not checked. From its first to its last residue, the CDR3 has 14 amino acids. Germline values: CDR1 SGHNT, CDR2 YYREEE (reference sequence). CDR3 in amino acids: CASSPGQDSEKLFY.

The chain is built from TRBV5-1 and TRBJ2-2; D is undetermined. Looked up from germline, CDR1 is SGHRS and CDR2 is YFSETQ. The V and J ends lost 0 bases and 4 bases respectively, with 10 bases between them. This CDR3 spans 15 amino acids. In DNA form, the CDR3 reads TGCGCCAGCAGCTTGGAGCCCGGTACCACCGGGGAGCTGTTTTTT. Protein: CASSLEPGTTGELFF.

With regard to this clonotype: This could be a read error, since a much larger clone is one nucleotide away. The CDR3 does not close with the conserved phenylalanine or tryptophan, likely indicating a read error. V and J are TRBV10-3 and TRBJ2-1; 8 nucleotides match TRBD2. The length of the CDR3 is 15 residues. The germline gives CDR1 ENHRY, CDR2 SYGVKD. Germline trimming cut 3 bases from V and 3 bases from J; bases unmatched to any gene: 4. DNA for the CDR3: TGTGCCATCAGTGAATGGCGGGAGGACTACAATGAGCAGTTCTCC. Protein: CAISEWREDYNEQFS.

Note on this clonotype: Given a much more abundant clone one base away, this may be a read error. The rearrangement links TRBV6-1 to TRBJ2-5; 11 bases align to TRBD2. The CDR3 has 16 residues. Germline V CDR1 and CDR2: MNHNS, SASEGT. The CDR3 here is CAGSPQRLAGPETQYF. CDR3 DNA: TGTGCCGGCAGTCCTCAGAGACTAGCGGGGCCGGAGACCCAGTACTTC.

This clonotype turned up a few times. The chain employs TRBV12-3 or TRBV12-4 and TRBJ2-5, with a possible D match to TRBD2 (5 bases). CDR3 length: 14 amino acids. V lost 6 bases and J lost 4, with 15 bases in between. CDR3 region: CASRSPGLGETQYF. The CDR3, as DNA: TGTGCCAGCAGGTCCCCGGGGTTAGGAGAGACCCAGTACTTC.

In regard to this clonotype: At one end the junction does not follow the germline gene, possibly because of a read error. The CDR3 loop reads CTSSGRPGTSGGGDTQYF. In nucleotides, the CDR3 is TGTACCAGCAGTGGGCGTCCGGGGACCAGCGGGGGGGGAGATACGCAGTATTTT. This sequence joins TRBV28 and TRBJ2-3; 10 positions agree with TRBD2. The CDR3 runs 18 residues. Germline values: CDR1 MDHEN, CDR2 SYDVKM.

The V and J genes are TRBV19 and TRBJ2-3; D may be TRBD1 (6 bases). The CDR3 contains 12 residues. The V end was cut by 10 bases, the J end by 6 bases, with 14 bases between. Germline V gene sequence: CDR1 LNHDA, CDR2 SQIVND (reference sequence). The CDR3 reads CANRQGTDTQYF. Here the CDR3 DNA reads TGTGCCAATAGGCAGGGGACGGATACGCAGTATTTT. Full variable domain (rest looked up from reference TRBV19 and TRBJ2-3): DGGITQSPKYLFRKEGQNVTLSCEQNLNHDAMYWYRQDPGQGLRLIYYSQIVNDFQKGDIAEGYSVSREKKESFPLTVTSAQKNPTAFYLCANRQGTDTQYFGPGTRLTVL.